Each of the 27 T cell receptor beta chains below was sequenced from the same sample in a study of T cell responses to AZD1222 COVID-19 vaccine. Some clones are missing from TCRdb's copy, which holds only in-frame ones; the method was immunoSEQ multiplex PCR. Among about 89,000 clones listed, around nine tenths were seen once. The material sequenced was peripheral blood, taken 28 days after the second AZD1222 dose. The source is an adult who received the AZD1222 COVID-19 vaccine.

This chain connects TRBV15 to TRBJ2-3, with unresolved D. The germline V gene encodes CDR1 LNHNV and CDR2 YYDKDF (reference sequence). Trimming took off 0 bases at V and 1 base at J, with 5 bases between the two ends. The CDR3 contains 14 residues. CDR3 region: CATSRDIGTDTQYF. The CDR3 DNA is TGTGCCACCAGCAGAGATATCGGCACAGATACGCAGTATTTT.

The rearrangement joins TRBV25-1 to TRBJ2-7; 7 nucleotides agree with TRBD2. Germline V lookup: CDR1 MGHDK, CDR2 SYGVNS. CDR3 length: 12 residues. The J segment lost 11 bases and the V segment lost 1 base, leaving 5 bases of the junction unmatched. Here the CDR3 reads CASSESRGREYF. The CDR3 DNA follows: TGTGCCAGCAGTGAATCCCGGGGGAGGGAGTACTTC.

The chain has TRBV11-3 and TRBJ2-2; 7 nucleotides line up with TRBD2. This CDR3 contains 18 residues. CDR1 is SGHNT, CDR2 YENEEA, per germline. V dropped 3 bases and J dropped 1; count of bases not matched to a gene: 11. CDR3 in DNA: TGTGCCAGCAGCTTTTCCTTCGGGGGGACCTTGAACACCGGGGAGCTGTTTTTT. This codes for CASSFSFGGTLNTGELFF.

The chain has TRBV4-1 and TRBJ2-5; 11 bases are a match to TRBD1. Germline V gene sequence: CDR1 MGHRA, CDR2 YSYEKL. Trimming took 3 bases from V and 5 from J; bases not matched to a gene: 17. There are 19 residues in the CDR3. CDR3: CASSHTPVRTGGAMETQYF. The CDR3 DNA follows: TGCGCCAGCAGCCACACTCCAGTTAGGACAGGGGGCGCGATGGAGACCCAGTACTTC.

The chain uses TRBV28 and TRBJ1-5; 10 nucleotides agree with TRBD1. V lost 5 bases to trimming and J lost 6 bases; unmatched junction nucleotides: 4. This CDR3 comprises 14 residues. Germline values: CDR1 MDHEN, CDR2 SYDVKM. CDR3 loop: CASSKDRGVQPQHF. CDR3 coding DNA: TGTGCCAGCAGTAAGGACAGGGGGGTTCAGCCCCAGCATTTT.

The chain has TRBV28 and TRBJ1-1; the D gene is possibly TRBD1 (6 bases). V was cut by 2 bases and J by 4 bases, with 17 bases left in between. The germline gives CDR1 MDHEN, CDR2 SYDVKM. The CDR3 has 16 residues. Here the CDR3 reads CASSLRGRGASTEAFF. The CDR3 bases are TGTGCCAGCAGTTTACGGGGGCGCGGAGCAAGCACTGAAGCTTTCTTT.

The chain employs TRBV2 and TRBJ1-3; no clear D gene. Germline loops: CDR1 SNHLY, CDR2 FYNNEI. This CDR3 contains 11 residues. Trimming shortened V by 6 bases and J by 6 bases, and 6 bases separated the two germline ends. CDR3 residues: CASREKNTIYF. The CDR3 bases are TGTGCCAGCAGGGAAAAAAACACCATATATTTT.

The genes are TRBV2 and TRBJ2-3; D gene unclear. This CDR3 contains 12 residues. Trimming left V 4 bases short and J 6 bases short, with 8 bases between. CDR1 is SNHLY and CDR2 is FYNNEI in the germline V gene. The CDR3 DNA follows: TGTGCCAGCAGTGTTTATAGGGATACGCAGTATTTT. This translates into CASSVYRDTQYF. The full variable domain, rest sourced from reference TRBV2 and TRBJ2-3, is EPEVTQTPSHQVTQMGQEVILRCVPISNHLYFYWYRQILGQKVEFLVSFYNNEISEKSEIFDDQFSVERPDGSNFTLKIRSTKLEDSAMYFCASSVYRDTQYFGPGTRLTVL.

The CDR3, as DNA: TGTGCCAGCAGCCCGGGCCTCCCCTCCTCTGGAAACACCATATATTTT. Protein product: CASSPGLPSSGNTIYF. The V and J genes are TRBV5-4 and TRBJ1-3; D is unclear. The CDR3 is 16 amino acids. Trimming took off 4 bases at V and 0 bases at J, with 14 bases between the two ends. Per the germline V gene, CDR1 is SGHNT and CDR2 is YYREEE (reference sequence).

Written as DNA, the CDR3 is TGCGCCAGCAGCTTGGTTACAGGGGTCCCCACAGATACGCAGTATTTT. It translates to CASSLVTGVPTDTQYF. This chain joins TRBV5-1 and TRBJ2-3; TRBD1 agrees at 7 bases. Germline CDR1 and CDR2: SGHRS and YFSETQ. The CDR3 is 16 amino acids. The ends lost 0 bases at V and 2 bases at J; junction bases unmatched: 6.

This chain uses TRBV24-1 with TRBJ2-3; 7 bases align to TRBD1. The V gene end was trimmed by 3 bases and the J gene end by 2 bases; junction bases not matched to a gene: 7. Germline V CDR1 and CDR2: KGHDR, SFDVKD. The CDR3 covers 16 residues. CDR3: CATSDRGGQNTDTQYF. The DNA for the CDR3 is TGTGCCACCAGTGATCGAGGGGGACAGAACACAGATACGCAGTATTTT.

This clone was picked up a small number of times. The chain couples TRBV7-9 to TRBJ1-2; D not resolved. V was cut by 5 bases and J by 4 bases, with 14 bases left in between. The CDR3 extends over 14 amino acids. Germline CDR1 and CDR2: SEHNR and FQNEAQ (reference sequence). CDR3 sequence reads: CASSPTVRGYGYTF. CDR3 bases: TGTGCCAGCAGCCCGACGGTTCGCGGCTATGGCTACACCTTC. The complete variable domain, with remaining parts taken from reference TRBV7-9 and TRBJ1-2, reads DTGVSQNPRHKITKRGQNVTFRCDPISEHNRLYWYRQTLGQGPEFLTYFQNEAQLEKSRLLSDRFSAERPKGSFSTLEIQRTEQGDSAMYLCASSPTVRGYGYTFGSGTRLTVV.

Here the CDR3 DNA reads TGTGCCAGCAGCCCAACCTACACCGGGGAGCTGTTTTTT. Residues: CASSPTYTGELFF. The chain joins TRBV7-3 to TRBJ2-2; D gene uncertain. V was shortened by 5 bases and J by 3 bases, with 7 bases between the two germline ends. The CDR3 has 13 residues. Germline V gives CDR1 SGHTA, CDR2 FQGTGA.

The J gene is TRBJ2-3, the V gene TRBV5-1, with D perhaps matching TRBD2 (6 bases). The CDR3 covers 14 residues. Germline CDR1 is SGHRS and CDR2 is YFSETQ. V dropped 1 base and J dropped 4 bases, with 10 bases sitting between them. The CDR3 here is CASSLRENADTQYF. For the CDR3, the DNA is TGCGCCAGCAGCTTGCGGGAGAACGCAGATACGCAGTATTTT. Full variable domain (missing parts from reference TRBV5-1 and TRBJ2-3): KAGVTQTPRYLIKTRGQQVTLSCSPISGHRSVSWYQQTPGQGLQFLFEYFSETQRNKGNFPGRFSGRQFSNSRSEMNVSTLELGDSALYLCASSLRENADTQYFGPGTRLTVL.

The V and J genes are TRBV5-1 and TRBJ1-1; D is perhaps TRBD1 (5 bases). CDR1 is SGHRS, CDR2 YFSETQ, per germline. The CDR3 sequence is 13 residues long. Deletions cut 5 bases from V and 4 bases from J, with 12 bases between. CDR3 coding DNA: TGCGCCAGCAGGTCTGGGGCTGTCACTGAAGCTTTCTTT. Translating gives CASRSGAVTEAFF. Complete variable domain (other parts from reference TRBV5-1 and TRBJ1-1): KAGVTQTPRYLIKTRGQQVTLSCSPISGHRSVSWYQQTPGQGLQFLFEYFSETQRNKGNFPGRFSGRQFSNSRSEMNVSTLELGDSALYLCASRSGAVTEAFFGQGTRLTVV.

The rearrangement links TRBV30 to TRBJ2-1; D gene ambiguous. V lost 1 base, J lost 9 bases, and 7 bases lay in between. In germline, CDR1 is GTSNPN, CDR2 SVGIG (reference sequence). This CDR3 is 11 amino acids long. The CDR3 reads CAWSADVEQFF. The CDR3 DNA is TGTGCCTGGAGTGCCGACGTTGAGCAGTTCTTC.

The J gene is TRBJ1-4, the V gene TRBV5-4; unclear D gene. V was pared by 2 bases and J by 8 bases, with 13 bases between. Germline V gene sequence: CDR1 SGHNT, CDR2 YYREEE (reference sequence). The CDR3 sequence is 14 residues long. CDR3: CASSFDPRLEKLFF. Written as DNA, the CDR3 is TGTGCCAGCAGCTTTGATCCTCGGCTGGAAAAACTGTTTTTT.

J is TRBJ2-7 and V is TRBV10-3; TRBD1 agrees at 7 bases. The CDR3 spans 12 residues. V lost 10 bases to trimming and J lost 1 base; unmatched junction nucleotides: 4. Germline V CDR1 and CDR2: ENHRY, SYGVKD. The CDR3 DNA sequence: TGTGCCACCAGACAGGGATCCTACGAGCAGTACTTC. Translating gives CATRQGSYEQYF.

The CDR3 loop is CAISGNGDNEQFF. The CDR3 DNA reads as TGTGCCATCAGTGGGAACGGAGACAATGAGCAGTTCTTC. The rearrangement joins TRBV10-3 to TRBJ2-1; D remains ambiguous. Trimming left V 4 bases short and J 5 bases short, with 9 bases between. Per germline, CDR1 ENHRY and CDR2 SYGVKD. The CDR3 length is 13 residues.

V is TRBV6-1 and J is TRBJ2-3; D is possibly TRBD1 or TRBD2 (5 bases each). V lost 3 bases, J lost 8 bases, and 21 bases lay in between. The CDR3 has 16 amino acids. CDR1 and CDR2 (germline): MNHNS, SASEGT. CDR3 sequence: CASSDGASRHYSTQYF. The CDR3 DNA reads as TGTGCCAGCAGTGACGGGGCTAGCAGACACTACTCTACGCAGTATTTT.

The chain is built from TRBV29-1 and TRBJ2-1; possibly TRBD1 for D (6 bases). This CDR3 has 13 residues. Germline V gene lookup returns CDR1 SQVTM and CDR2 ANQGSEA. With 2 bases removed from V and 8 bases from J, the gap between germline ends came to 13 bases. In DNA, the CDR3 is TGCAGCGTTGAACCCTTGGGGGCCGATGAGCAGTTCTTC. As protein: CSVEPLGADEQFF.

The chain joins TRBV30 to TRBJ1-6; D gene uncertain. CDR1 and CDR2 (germline): GTSNPN, SVGIG (reference sequence). The ends were cut back, 3 bases at V and 7 bases at J, with 10 bases in the middle. The CDR3 covers 13 residues. The CDR3 DNA reads TGTGCCTGGAGGTCGAGTAGCAATTCACCCCTCCACTTT. This translates into CAWRSSSNSPLHF. The entire variable domain, with the rest obtained from reference TRBV30 and TRBJ1-6, is as follows: SQTIHQWPATLVQPVGSPLSLECTVEGTSNPNLYWYRQAAGRGLQLLFYSVGIGQISSEVPQNLSASRPQDRQFILSSKKLLLSDSGFYLCAWRSSSNSPLHFGNGTRLTVT.

V and J are TRBV5-1 and TRBJ1-4, with 7 bases aligning to TRBD1. V shed 5 bases, J shed 10 bases, and the junction held 11 bases outside the gene matches. CDR3 size: 14 residues. Looked up from germline, CDR1 is SGHRS and CDR2 is YFSETQ. The CDR3 DNA reads as TGCGCCAGCAGTTTAAGGGACAGACCGGGAAAACTGTTTTTT. Its protein is CASSLRDRPGKLFF.

This clone was seen just once. The genes are TRBV9 and TRBJ2-3; D is ambiguous. The germline V gene has CDR1 SGDLS and CDR2 YYNGEE. The CDR3 extends over 12 amino acids. V lost 4 bases and J lost 4, with 7 bases in between. In nucleotides, the CDR3 is TGTGCCAGCAGCCCGGCGCCAGATACGCAGTATTTT. Protein: CASSPAPDTQYF.

The chain couples TRBV30 to TRBJ1-1, with 7 nucleotides matching TRBD1. The CDR3 length is 13 residues. J lost 5 bases, V lost 7 bases, and 10 bases had no gene match. Per the germline V gene, CDR1 is GTSNPN and CDR2 is SVGIG (reference sequence). CDR3 amino acids: CAFRTGEGTEAFF. As DNA, the CDR3 is TGTGCCTTCCGGACAGGAGAGGGGACTGAAGCTTTCTTT. The full variable domain, completed using reference TRBV30 and TRBJ1-1, is SQTIHQWPATLVQPVGSPLSLECTVEGTSNPNLYWYRQAAGRGLQLLFYSVGIGQISSEVPQNLSASRPQDRQFILSSKKLLLSDSGFYLCAFRTGEGTEAFFGQGTRLTVV.

The CDR3 coding sequence is TGTGCCAGCAGACCATCCGAGGGTTCACCCCTCCACTTT. Its protein product is CASRPSEGSPLHF. V usage is TRBV2 and J usage is TRBJ1-6, with D uncertain. Looked up from germline, CDR1 is SNHLY and CDR2 is FYNNEI. The CDR3 runs 13 residues. V was pared by 6 bases and J by 9 bases, with 12 bases between.

The chain joins TRBV18 to TRBJ1-2; no firm D call. The CDR3 spans 14 residues. V was shortened by 2 bases and J by 8 bases, with 15 bases between the two germline ends. Germline-derived CDR1 and CDR2 are KGHSH and LQKENI. The DNA of the CDR3 is TGTGCCAGCTCACCAGTTATAAGATCGGGGGGCTACACCTTC. Its translation is CASSPVIRSGGYTF.